One sample yielded the 17 T cell receptor beta chains listed below, sequenced in a study of blood T cell repertoires in COVID-19. Profiled with immunoSEQ multiplex PCR; TCRdb holds only in-frame clones, not every one. Of about 300,000 clones listed, approximately 90% were seen once; the top ten hold approximately 2.2%. Sequencing was carried out using peripheral blood. These receptors were taken from a man between 18 and 29 years old with active or convalescent COVID-19.

This clone was recorded a few times. This chain joins TRBV5-1 and TRBJ2-7, with 7 nucleotides matching TRBD1. CDR1 and CDR2 from the germline V gene are SGHRS and YFSETQ. There are 15 residues in the CDR3. The V gene end was trimmed by 5 bases and the J gene end by 0 bases; junction bases not matched to a gene: 8. Here the CDR3 reads CASRVMTGSSYEQYF. CDR3 DNA sequence: TGCGCCAGCAGAGTAATGACAGGGAGCTCCTACGAGCAGTACTTC.

V gene TRBV7-2 combines with J gene TRBJ2-2; TRBD2 matches 7 bases. The CDR3 loop spans 14 amino acids. Per germline, CDR1 SGHTA and CDR2 FQGNSA. Losses at the gene ends were 5 bases for V and 5 bases for J; bases not matched to a gene: 5. CDR3 sequence: CASSQTGGTGELFF. The DNA of the CDR3 is TGTGCCAGCAGCCAGACCGGGGGGACCGGGGAGCTGTTTTTT.

The V and J genes are TRBV2 and TRBJ2-2; D is unresolved. The CDR3 has 15 amino acids. Germline V CDR1 and CDR2: SNHLY, FYNNEI. Trimming left V 4 bases short and J 3 bases short, with 12 bases between. CDR3 bases: TGTGCCAGCAGTGGCGGAGTTTCCCACACCGGGGAGCTGTTTTTT. This codes for CASSGGVSHTGELFF.

The chain carries TRBV2 and TRBJ2-5; a weak D match, TRBD2 (5 bases). CDR3 size: 13 residues. V lost 7 bases to trimming and J lost 1 base, with 10 bases between them. Per the germline V gene, CDR1 is SNHLY and CDR2 is FYNNEI. CDR3 sequence reads: CASTSGIQETQYF. The CDR3, as DNA: TGTGCCAGCACTTCCGGGATCCAAGAGACCCAGTACTTC.

The chain has TRBV18 and TRBJ2-3, with TRBD2 matching over 10 bases. The CDR3 length is 17 residues. The germline gives CDR1 KGHSH, CDR2 LQKENI. J lost 2 bases, V lost 2 bases, and 7 bases had no gene match. This CDR3 is CASSPISSGRPTDTQYF. The CDR3 DNA sequence: TGTGCCAGCTCACCAATTAGTAGCGGGAGGCCCACAGATACGCAGTATTTT.

The J gene is TRBJ1-5, the V gene TRBV6-5, with 8 bases identical to TRBD1. V lost 6 bases and J lost 4; bases outside the gene matches: 5. The germline CDR1 and CDR2 sequences are MNHEY and SVGAGI. The CDR3 runs to 14 residues. CDR3 DNA: TGTGCCAGCAGCTCAGGGGGCTGGAATCAGCCCCAGCATTTT. This encodes CASSSGGWNQPQHF.

The gene calls are TRBV6-1 and TRBJ2-1; D call uncertain. V was trimmed by 1 base and J by 0 bases, leaving 4 bases between them. There are 14 residues in the CDR3. Germline V lookup: CDR1 MNHNS, CDR2 SASEGT. CDR3 in amino acids: CASSEVSSYNEQFF. The CDR3 DNA is TGTGCCAGCAGTGAAGTTAGCTCCTACAATGAGCAGTTCTTC.

The J gene is TRBJ2-1, the V gene TRBV2; tentatively, D is TRBD2 (6 bases). The CDR3 totals 12 residues. From germline, CDR1 is SNHLY and CDR2 FYNNEI. Between the trimmed V and J ends, which lost 5 bases and 8 bases, there was a span of 10 bases. The CDR3 loop reads CASSPTSYEQFF. The DNA for the CDR3 is TGTGCCAGCAGTCCGACTAGTTATGAGCAGTTCTTC.

The V call is TRBV6-5, the J call TRBJ2-3; no reliable D call. Germline V gives CDR1 MNHEY, CDR2 SVGAGI. Trimming left V 5 bases short and J 3 bases short, with 15 bases between. CDR3 length equals 15 residues. The CDR3: CASSPTEFSTDTQYF. In DNA form, the CDR3 reads TGTGCCAGCAGTCCCACAGAATTCAGTACAGATACGCAGTATTTT.

The chain carries TRBV18 and TRBJ1-5, with TRBD1 as a possible D gene (5 bases). Germline V gene lookup returns CDR1 KGHSH and CDR2 LQKENI. CDR3 length equals 16 residues. V lost 3 bases and J lost 0, with 12 bases in between. This chain's CDR3 is CASSPTDRTSNQPQHF. CDR3 coding DNA: TGTGCCAGCTCACCGACCGACAGAACTAGCAATCAGCCCCAGCATTTT.

This rearrangement joins TRBV3-1 (or the pseudogene TRBV3-2) to TRBJ1-2, with 11 nucleotides matching TRBD1. This CDR3 has 16 residues. The ends lost 6 bases at V and 4 bases at J; junction bases unmatched: 10. The V gene's germline CDR1 is LGHDT and CDR2 YNNKEL (reference sequence). Written as DNA, the CDR3 is TGTGCCAGCAGTCTAGGACAGGGGGCCCTAGGCTATGGCTACACCTTC. Its protein is CASSLGQGALGYGYTF.

V gene TRBV11-2 combines with J gene TRBJ1-3; TRBD1 aligns across 8 bases. This CDR3 spans 16 amino acids. Trimming took 5 bases from V and 3 from J; bases not matched to a gene: 9. Germline values: CDR1 SGHAT, CDR2 FQNNGV. The CDR3 is CASSGLGQGDGNTIYF. The CDR3 DNA is TGTGCCAGCAGCGGACTCGGACAGGGTGATGGAAACACCATATATTTT.

This clone came up once. The chain is built from TRBV6-1 and TRBJ1-5; D is unclear. CDR1 and CDR2 (germline): MNHNS, SASEGT. The CDR3 extends over 16 amino acids. The germline V and J ends were trimmed by 2 bases and 3 bases, with 14 bases remaining between them. In DNA, the CDR3 is TGTGCCAGCAGTGAACTTATAGGGAGGACCAATCAGCCCCAGCATTTT. Residues: CASSELIGRTNQPQHF.

The chain carries TRBV5-1 and TRBJ1-1; 9 bases line up with TRBD1. V trimming: 4 bases; J trimming: 0 bases; junction bases outside the gene matches: 10. The CDR3 has 17 amino acids. Germline V gene lookup returns CDR1 SGHRS and CDR2 YFSETQ. The chain's CDR3 is CASSLPGQGKMNTEAFF. The CDR3 DNA reads TGCGCCAGCAGCCTACCGGGACAGGGAAAGATGAACACTGAAGCTTTCTTT.

By its share, this clone is medium-sized (0.01 to 0.1%). The chain links TRBV6-6 to TRBJ2-2, with 9 bases that match TRBD2. V was pared by 5 bases and J by 3 bases, with 4 bases of the junction left unmatched. Germline V gene lookup returns CDR1 MNHNY and CDR2 SVGAGI (reference sequence). The CDR3 consists of 15 residues. The CDR3 loop is CASSSSGGDTGELFF. For the CDR3, the DNA is TGTGCCAGCAGTAGTAGCGGGGGAGACACCGGGGAGCTGTTTTTT.

The genes are TRBV7-9 and TRBJ1-2, with 8 bases fitting TRBD1. V was pared by 1 base and J by 1 base, with 8 bases of the junction left unmatched. CDR1 is SEHNR and CDR2 is FQNEAQ in the germline V gene (reference sequence). The CDR3 runs to 17 residues. The CDR3 DNA reads TGTGCCAGCAGCTTAGTCGACAGGGGACCGTATAACTATGGCTACACCTTC. Protein: CASSLVDRGPYNYGYTF.

The chain joins TRBV15 to TRBJ1-5; a possible D gene is TRBD1 (5 bases). V was clipped by 7 bases and J by 6 bases, with 16 bases between them. CDR1 is LNHNV, CDR2 YYDKDF, per germline (reference sequence). There are 14 residues in the CDR3. CDR3 in amino acids: CATTPGGEGQPQHF. CDR3 in DNA: TGTGCCACCACTCCGGGGGGGGAGGGTCAGCCCCAGCATTTT.